This T cell receptor beta chain came from a study of identical twins. Template switching (which added a universal primer site) was used, and cDNA carried unique molecular identifiers. A single record per CDR3 protein comes from TCRdb applying MiXCR to the 5' RACE reads. This sample yields 500,000 or so distinct CDR3 sequences, of which roughly 13% are seen a single time; approximately 1% belongs to the top ten. As regards this clonotype: Its target is unknown.

J gave up 7 bases and V 7 bases, and 10 bases lay outside the gene matches. Germline V CDR1 and CDR2: MNHEY, SMNVEV (reference sequence). This CDR3 has 15 residues. Study observations and caveats: In cord blood, abundant beta clonotypes had fewer insertions; memory showed no trend. Among out-of-frame alpha sequences shared by twins, low generation probability occurred in excess.

These data are also associated with another study on yellow fever vaccine responses in identical twins. This second study notes: The T cell response to vaccination in identical twins was reportedly partly convergent and partly personalized.

Input material: CD4+ T cells sorted from blood. The sequence was collected from a woman aged 18 to 35 in good health. This sequence joins TRBV27 and TRBJ2-3; 11 bases line up with TRBD1. CDR3 loop: CASIPRGQGEYTQYF. The CDR3 DNA reads as TGTGCCAGCATTCCTAGGGGACAGGGGGAATATACGCAGTATTTT.